This T cell receptor (beta chain) was retrieved from a study of patients and donors after allogeneic stem cell transplantation. TCRdb re-derived calls from the RT-PCR reads in MiXCR, one entry per CDR3 protein. The sample yields roughly 940,000 distinct CDR3 sequences, roughly 18% seen once. Trimming cost V 6 bases and J 6 bases; bases outside gene matches: 13. The CDR3 contains 15 residues. The clonotype comes from a human donor who was either an allogeneic HSCT recipient or a stem cell or donor lymphocyte infusion donor (not recorded which). It is not recorded whose cells these are; they may come from a transplant donor. The rearrangement uses TRBV12-3 or TRBV12-4 and TRBJ2-7; TRBD2 agrees at 8 bases. Sequencing was done on a sample of blood, either unsorted or a sorted T cell fraction (not recorded which). As DNA, the CDR3 is TGTGCCAGCAGCATCGTGCGGGGGGCCCTTGGCGAGCAGTACTTC. Translating gives CASSIVRGALGEQYF.